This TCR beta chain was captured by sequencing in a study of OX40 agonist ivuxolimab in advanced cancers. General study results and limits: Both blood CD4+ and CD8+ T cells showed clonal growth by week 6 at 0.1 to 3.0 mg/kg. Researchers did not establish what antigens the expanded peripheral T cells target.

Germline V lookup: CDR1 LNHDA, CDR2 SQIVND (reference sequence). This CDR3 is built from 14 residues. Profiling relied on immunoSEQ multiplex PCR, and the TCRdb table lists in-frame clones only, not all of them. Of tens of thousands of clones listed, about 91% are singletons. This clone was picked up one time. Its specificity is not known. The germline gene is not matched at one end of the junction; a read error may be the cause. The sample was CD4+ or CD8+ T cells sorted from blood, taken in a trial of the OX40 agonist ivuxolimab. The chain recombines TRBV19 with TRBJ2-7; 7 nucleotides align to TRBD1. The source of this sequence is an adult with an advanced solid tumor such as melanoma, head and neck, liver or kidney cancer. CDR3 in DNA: TGTGCAAGTAGGTCCGACAGGGCATCCTACGAGCAGTACTTC. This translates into CASRSDRASYEQYF.